This T cell receptor beta chain was sequenced for a study of beta chain features in type 1 diabetes. Study background: The study examined some 110,000,000 sorted cells across all samples.

The V gene's germline CDR1 is ENHRY and CDR2 SYGVKD. The CDR3 is 16 residues long. V was cut by 3 bases and J by 2 bases, with 15 bases left in between. There are a few counts of this clone. The investigators reverse transcribed all of the isolated RNA, so they sequenced expressed TCRB transcripts. TCRdb keeps only in-frame clones here, not all; method: immunoSEQ multiplex PCR. The data show 850,000 to 900,000 clones, around a sixth seen once. J is TRBJ2-3 and V is TRBV10-3; D may be TRBD1 or TRBD2 (5 bases each). Sequencing was carried out using naive CD4+ T cells from blood. The source of this sequence is a young woman in good health. In nucleotides, the CDR3 is TGTGCCATCAGTGACGGGACCCAGACCCTCACAGATACGCAGTATTTT. Amino acids: CAISDGTQTLTDTQYF.